Here is one TCR beta chain with its context. Per the study methods: The assay estimated nucleated cells by amplifying reference gene primers. Only in-frame clones appear in the TCRdb table, and some are missing; sequencing was by immunoSEQ multiplex PCR. V and J calls and clone size follow that table, whereas D and trimming were derived from the DNA. Of about 50,000 clones listed, more than 80% are singletons. The data originate from a study of blood T cell repertoires in COVID-19. On the study more broadly: Sources were T cells, B-cell-depleted T cells, or PBMCs; the material itself was cDNA or gDNA.

The source is a man in his forties with acute or convalescent COVID-19. The sequenced sample was peripheral blood.

The CDR3 reads CASSPTASGAPNEQFF. The CDR3 DNA reads TGTGCCAGCAGCCCCACCGCTTCAGGCGCACCCAATGAGCAGTTCTTC. The chain joins TRBV3-1 (or the pseudogene TRBV3-2) to TRBJ2-1; D gene unclear. The CDR3 is 16 amino acids. The V gene's germline CDR1 is LGHDT and CDR2 YNNKEL (reference sequence). Trimming took off 4 bases at V and 6 bases at J, with 19 bases between the two ends.